This TCR beta chain was identified during a study of T-cell memory formation after mild COVID-19. Study results and caveats: Pre-infection memory held some responding clones, suggesting pre-existing cross-reactive T cells responded.

Worth noting for this clonotype: The antigen remains unidentified.

TCRdb reanalysed the 5' RACE reads using MiXCR and keeps one entry per CDR3 protein. The sample records 200,000 to 250,000 distinct CDR3 sequences, 7.5% to 10% being singletons. Germline loops: CDR1 GTSNPN, CDR2 SVGIG (reference sequence). CDR3 length: 13 amino acids. Deletions cut 3 bases from V and 9 bases from J, with 15 bases between. Sequencing input: PBMCs or a T cell subset sorted from them (not recorded which). V and J are TRBV30 and TRBJ2-1; D possibly corresponds to TRBD2 (7 bases). This TCR came from a man in his late teens or twenties who had mild COVID-19 (a few samples of this study predate the infection). Cell type and time point are not known. CDR3 DNA: TGTGCCTGGAGCGGTGGGGGGGCCGGTGAGCAGTTCTTC. Protein product: CAWSGGGAGEQFF. Full variable domain (rest looked up from reference TRBV30 and TRBJ2-1): SQTIHQWPATLVQPVGSPLSLECTVEGTSNPNLYWYRQAAGRGLQLLFYSVGIGQISSEVPQNLSASRPQDRQFILSSKKLLLSDSGFYLCAWSGGGAGEQFFGPGTRLTVL.